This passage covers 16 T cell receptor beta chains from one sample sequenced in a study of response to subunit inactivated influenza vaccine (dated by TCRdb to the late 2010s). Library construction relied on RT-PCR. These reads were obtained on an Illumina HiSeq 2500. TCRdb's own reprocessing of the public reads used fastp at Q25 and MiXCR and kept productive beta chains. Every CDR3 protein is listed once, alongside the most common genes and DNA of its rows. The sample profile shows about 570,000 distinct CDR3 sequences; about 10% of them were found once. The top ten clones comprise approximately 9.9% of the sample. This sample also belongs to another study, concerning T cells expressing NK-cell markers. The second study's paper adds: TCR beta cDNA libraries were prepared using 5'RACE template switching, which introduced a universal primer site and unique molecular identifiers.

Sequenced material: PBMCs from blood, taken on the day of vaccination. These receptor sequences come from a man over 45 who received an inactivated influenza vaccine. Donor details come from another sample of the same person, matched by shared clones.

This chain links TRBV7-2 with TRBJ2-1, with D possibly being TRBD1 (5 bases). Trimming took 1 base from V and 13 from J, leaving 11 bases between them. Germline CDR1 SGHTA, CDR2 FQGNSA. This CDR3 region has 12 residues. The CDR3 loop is CASSLVTGPQFF. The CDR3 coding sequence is TGTGCCAGCAGCTTAGTAACAGGACCTCAGTTCTTC. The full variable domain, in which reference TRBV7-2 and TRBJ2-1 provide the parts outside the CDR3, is GAGVSQSPSNKVTEKGKDVELRCDPISGHTALYWYRQSLGQGLEFLIYFQGNSAPDKSGLPSDRFSAERTGGSVSTLTIQRTQQEDSAVYLCASSLVTGPQFFGPGTRLTVL.

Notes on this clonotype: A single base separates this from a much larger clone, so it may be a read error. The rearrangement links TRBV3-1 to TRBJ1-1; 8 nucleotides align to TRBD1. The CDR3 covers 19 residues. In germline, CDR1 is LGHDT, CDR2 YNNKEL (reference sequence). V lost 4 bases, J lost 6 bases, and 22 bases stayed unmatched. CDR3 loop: CASSPTPRAGGATSAEAFF. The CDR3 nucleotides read TGTGCCAGCAGCCCAACCCCAAGGGCAGGGGGCGCGACAAGCGCTGAAGCTTTCTTT.

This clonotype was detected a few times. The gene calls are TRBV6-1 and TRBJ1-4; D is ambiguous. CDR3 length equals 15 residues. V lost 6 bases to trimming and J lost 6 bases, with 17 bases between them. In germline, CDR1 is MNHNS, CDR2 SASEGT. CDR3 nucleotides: TGTGCCAGCAGCCCAGGACTATCCCGGGATGAAAAACTGTTTTTT. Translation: CASSPGLSRDEKLFF.

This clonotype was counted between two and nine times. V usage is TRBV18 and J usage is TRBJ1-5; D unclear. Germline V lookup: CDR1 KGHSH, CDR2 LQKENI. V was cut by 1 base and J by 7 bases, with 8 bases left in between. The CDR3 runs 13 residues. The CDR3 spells CASSPRSEQPQHF. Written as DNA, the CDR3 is TGTGCCAGCTCACCACGTAGTGAACAGCCCCAGCATTTT.

The CDR3 DNA sequence: TGTGCCATCAGCGGGGTAAGGGGGCCCTACGAGCAGTACTTC. This sequence encodes CAISGVRGPYEQYF. V is TRBV10-3 and J is TRBJ2-7; 7 bases match TRBD1. Losses at the gene ends were 6 bases for V and 2 bases for J; bases not matched to a gene: 7. The length of the CDR3 is 14 residues. Germline assignment: CDR1 ENHRY and CDR2 SYGVKD.

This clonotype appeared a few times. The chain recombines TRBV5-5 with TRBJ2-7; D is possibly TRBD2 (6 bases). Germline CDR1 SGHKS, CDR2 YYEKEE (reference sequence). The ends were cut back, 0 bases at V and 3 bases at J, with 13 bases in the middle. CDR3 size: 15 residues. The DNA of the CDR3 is TGTGCCAGCAGCTTGGGCGGGACGGATTTCTACGAGCAGTACTTC. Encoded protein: CASSLGGTDFYEQYF.

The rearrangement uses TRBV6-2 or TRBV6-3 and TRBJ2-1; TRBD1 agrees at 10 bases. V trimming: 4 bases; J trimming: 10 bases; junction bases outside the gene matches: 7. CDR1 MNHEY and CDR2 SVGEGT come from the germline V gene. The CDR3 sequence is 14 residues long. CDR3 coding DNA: TGTGCCAGCAGTTTCTCCGGGACAGGGGACGAGCAGTTCTTC. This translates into CASSFSGTGDEQFF.

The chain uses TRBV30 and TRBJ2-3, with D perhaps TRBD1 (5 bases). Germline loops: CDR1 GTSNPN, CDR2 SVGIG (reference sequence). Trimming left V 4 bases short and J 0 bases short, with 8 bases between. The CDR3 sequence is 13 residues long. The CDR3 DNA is TGTGCCTGGAACAGGTTTAGCACAGATACGCAGTATTTT. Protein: CAWNRFSTDTQYF.

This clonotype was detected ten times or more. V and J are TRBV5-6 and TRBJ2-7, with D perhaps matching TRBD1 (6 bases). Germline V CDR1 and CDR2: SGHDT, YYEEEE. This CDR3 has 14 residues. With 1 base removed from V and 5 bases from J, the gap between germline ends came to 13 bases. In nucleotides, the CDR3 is TGTGCCAGCAGCTTGCACGGGACATCGAACGAGCAGTACTTC. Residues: CASSLHGTSNEQYF.

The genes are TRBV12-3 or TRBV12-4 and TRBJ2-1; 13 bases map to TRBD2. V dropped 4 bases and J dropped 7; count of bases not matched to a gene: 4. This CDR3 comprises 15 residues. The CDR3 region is CASSWTSGRGNEQFF. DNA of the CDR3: TGTGCCAGCAGTTGGACTAGCGGGAGAGGTAATGAGCAGTTCTTC.

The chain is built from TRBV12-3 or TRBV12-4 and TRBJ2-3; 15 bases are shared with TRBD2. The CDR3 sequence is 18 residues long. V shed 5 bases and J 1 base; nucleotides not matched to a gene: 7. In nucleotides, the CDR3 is TGTGCCAGCAGTCCCCGGACTAGCGGGAGGGCCGGCACAGATACGCAGTATTTT. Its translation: CASSPRTSGRAGTDTQYF.

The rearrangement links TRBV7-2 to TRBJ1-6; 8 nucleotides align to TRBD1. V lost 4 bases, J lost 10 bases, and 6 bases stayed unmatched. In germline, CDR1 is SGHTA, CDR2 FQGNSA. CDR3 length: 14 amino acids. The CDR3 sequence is CASSWTGIRSPLHF. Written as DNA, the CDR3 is TGTGCCAGCAGCTGGACAGGGATCAGGTCACCCCTCCACTTT.

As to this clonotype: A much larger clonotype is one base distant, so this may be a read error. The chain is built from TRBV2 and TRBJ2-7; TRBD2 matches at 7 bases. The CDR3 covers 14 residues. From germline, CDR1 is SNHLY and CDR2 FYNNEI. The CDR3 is CAGSREGPAYEKYF. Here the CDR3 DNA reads TGTGCAGGATCGAGGGAGGGGCCGGCCTACGAGAAGTACTTC.

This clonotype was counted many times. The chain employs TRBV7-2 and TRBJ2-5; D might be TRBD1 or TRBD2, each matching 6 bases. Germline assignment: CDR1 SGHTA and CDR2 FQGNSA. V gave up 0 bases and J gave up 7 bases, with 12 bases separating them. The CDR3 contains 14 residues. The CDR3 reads CASSLAPGGGTQYF. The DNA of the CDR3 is TGTGCCAGCAGCTTAGCGCCCGGGGGCGGGACCCAGTACTTC.

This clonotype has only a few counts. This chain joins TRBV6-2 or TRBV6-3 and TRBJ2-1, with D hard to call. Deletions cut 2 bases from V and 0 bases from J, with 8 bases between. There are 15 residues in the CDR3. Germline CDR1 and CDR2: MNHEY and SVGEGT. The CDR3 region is CASSYAVVSYNEQFF. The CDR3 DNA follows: TGTGCCAGCAGTTACGCAGTCGTCTCCTACAATGAGCAGTTCTTC.

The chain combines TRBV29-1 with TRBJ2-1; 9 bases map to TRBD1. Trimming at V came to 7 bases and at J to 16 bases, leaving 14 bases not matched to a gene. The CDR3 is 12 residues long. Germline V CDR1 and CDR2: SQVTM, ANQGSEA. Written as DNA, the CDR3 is TGCAGCGCCACCGAAAGCCGGGACAGGGCCTTCTTC. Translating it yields CSATESRDRAFF.